This T cell receptor (beta chain) was sequenced in a study of blood T cell repertoires in COVID-19. Per germline, CDR1 MGHRA and CDR2 YSYEKL. The germline V and J ends were trimmed by 5 bases and 8 bases, with 12 bases remaining between them. CDR3 length equals 12 residues. The protocol was immunoSEQ multiplex PCR, while the TCRdb copy is restricted to in-frame clones and leaves out a portion. Among hundreds of thousands of clones listed, approximately 88% were seen once. Seattle participants joined during active infection and were tracked over time. The chain carries TRBV4-1 and TRBJ1-2, with D perhaps TRBD1 (6 bases). The sequence was obtained from a woman in her forties or fifties with COVID-19, enrolled during active disease. Sequenced sample: peripheral blood. CDR3 sequence: CASSGRDTGYTF. In nucleotides, the CDR3 is TGCGCCAGCAGCGGCCGGGACACGGGCTACACCTTC.